The 23 T cell receptor beta chains presented below share a single source sample, sequenced in a study of blood T cell repertoires in COVID-19. The protocol was immunoSEQ multiplex PCR, while the TCRdb copy is restricted to in-frame clones and leaves out a portion. This table holds 150,000 to 200,000 clones, roughly nine tenths found once. The sequencing sample was made of peripheral blood. The receptor set was obtained from a woman between 65 and 79 years old with acute or convalescent COVID-19.

The CDR3 DNA follows: TGTGCCAGCTCACCACAGGGGACCTACAATGAGCAGTTCTTC. Amino acid sequence: CASSPQGTYNEQFF. This chain joins TRBV18 and TRBJ2-1; D might be TRBD1 (5 bases). The CDR3 sequence is 14 residues long. CDR1 is KGHSH, CDR2 LQKENI, per germline. Trimming stripped 1 base from V and 2 bases from J, with 6 bases between.

This chain joins TRBV24-1 and TRBJ2-2; D unclear. Germline CDR1 is KGHDR and CDR2 is SFDVKD. The CDR3 extends over 13 amino acids. The germline V and J ends were trimmed by 4 bases and 5 bases, with 7 bases remaining between them. CDR3 sequence: CATSDRRTGELFF. The DNA of the CDR3 is TGTGCCACCAGTGACCGGCGGACCGGGGAGCTGTTTTTT.

The chain links TRBV5-6 to TRBJ2-4, with no clear D. Per germline, CDR1 SGHDT and CDR2 YYEEEE. Trimming took 1 base from V and 2 from J, leaving 7 bases between them. The CDR3 runs 14 residues. CDR3 sequence reads: CASSLWLSKNIQYF. The CDR3 nucleotides are TGTGCCAGCAGCTTGTGGCTGTCCAAAAACATTCAGTACTTC.

The chain couples TRBV2 to TRBJ1-5, with D unresolved. CDR1 SNHLY and CDR2 FYNNEI come from the germline V gene. V shed 6 bases and J shed 0 bases, with 12 bases lying between them. CDR3 size: 15 residues. The CDR3 loop is CASREQTYSNQPQHF. The CDR3 coding sequence is TGTGCCAGCAGGGAACAGACTTATAGCAATCAGCCCCAGCATTTT. Supplemented by reference TRBV2 and TRBJ1-5, the full variable domain reads EPEVTQTPSHQVTQMGQEVILRCVPISNHLYFYWYRQILGQKVEFLVSFYNNEISEKSEIFDDQFSVERPDGSNFTLKIRSTKLEDSAMYFCASREQTYSNQPQHFGDGTRLSIL.

The genes are TRBV7-6 and TRBJ1-1; weak D call: TRBD1 (6 bases). The CDR3 runs to 15 residues. The germline gives CDR1 SGHVS, CDR2 FNYEAQ. Trimming cost V 2 bases and J 1 base, with 11 bases left between them. The CDR3 nucleotides read TGTGCCAGCAGCTTAAGTACAGGGCCGAACACTGAAGCTTTCTTT. Protein product: CASSLSTGPNTEAFF.

Here the CDR3 DNA reads TGTGCCAGCAGTTCCGACCTGGAGCTTCTCAACGAGCAGTACTTC. It specifies CASSSDLELLNEQYF. The chain uses TRBV28 and TRBJ2-7; unclear D gene. CDR1 and CDR2 (germline): MDHEN, SYDVKM. The CDR3 has 15 amino acids. Trimming shortened V by 4 bases and J by 5 bases, and 18 bases separated the two germline ends.

The chain is built from TRBV28 and TRBJ1-3; 8 bases are shared with TRBD1. Trimming took 6 bases from V and 7 from J; bases not matched to a gene: 29. CDR1 is MDHEN and CDR2 is SYDVKM in the germline V gene. This CDR3 spans 21 amino acids. This CDR3 reads CASSPASRRVRGPGSLNTIYF. The CDR3 DNA is TGTGCCAGCAGCCCCGCATCACGTCGAGTCAGGGGGCCCGGCTCTTTGAACACCATATATTTT.

The CDR3 loop reads CASSLARGNVAGEQYF. CDR3 coding DNA: TGTGCCAGCAGCTTAGCCAGGGGGAACGTTGCCGGCGAGCAGTACTTC. The chain links TRBV7-9 to TRBJ2-7, with TRBD1 matching over 7 bases. Trimming removed 0 bases from V and 6 bases from J; junction bases left unmatched: 11. Germline V gene data show CDR1 as SEHNR and CDR2 as FQNEAQ (reference sequence). This CDR3 comprises 16 residues.

This chain joins TRBV19 and TRBJ1-5; tentative D call: TRBD1 (5 bases). V was pared by 2 bases and J by 8 bases, with 10 bases between. Germline V gene data show CDR1 as LNHDA and CDR2 as SQIVND (reference sequence). CDR3 size: 13 residues. The CDR3 DNA reads as TGTGCCAGTAGTATAAGGGGCTTTGAGCCCCAGCATTTT. Translating gives CASSIRGFEPQHF.

The chain recombines TRBV15 with TRBJ2-1, with 8 bases identical to TRBD1. With V trimmed by 3 bases and J by 5 bases, 15 bases remained unmatched. Germline values: CDR1 LNHNV, CDR2 YYDKDF (reference sequence). This CDR3 has 18 amino acids. CDR3 sequence: CATSRSNHRDRWDNEQFF. DNA for the CDR3: TGTGCCACCAGCAGGAGTAATCACCGGGACAGGTGGGACAATGAGCAGTTCTTC.

This clone was picked up one time. Other DNA sequences from this sample encode an identical CDR3 as well. The rearrangement uses TRBV10-3 and TRBJ1-3; tentative D call: TRBD1 (5 bases). Germline CDR1 reads ENHRY; CDR2 reads SYGVKD. This CDR3 region has 15 residues. Deletions cut 0 bases from V and 4 bases from J, with 10 bases between. The CDR3 is CAISESGVSGNTIYF. As DNA, the CDR3 is TGTGCCATCAGTGAGTCAGGGGTTTCAGGAAACACCATATATTTT.

The genes are TRBV28 and TRBJ2-7; D is possibly TRBD1 (6 bases). Per the germline V gene, CDR1 is MDHEN and CDR2 is SYDVKM. This CDR3 contains 13 residues. The V end was cut by 10 bases, the J end by 3 bases, with 16 bases between. This CDR3 reads CATPPPGHYEQYF. As DNA, the CDR3 is TGTGCCACCCCACCCCCGGGACACTACGAGCAGTACTTC.

The chain uses TRBV28 and TRBJ1-5, with 7 positions matching TRBD1. Trimming took 5 bases from V and 7 from J; bases not matched to a gene: 8. The CDR3 runs to 14 residues. CDR1 and CDR2 from the germline V gene are MDHEN and SYDVKM. The CDR3 protein is CASSRTGPGQPQHF. The DNA of the CDR3 is TGTGCCAGCAGTCGGACAGGCCCGGGGCAGCCCCAGCATTTT.

The CDR3 sequence: CASSHRVLGGNEQFF. CDR3 DNA sequence: TGTGCCAGTAGCCACAGGGTCTTAGGGGGCAATGAGCAGTTCTTC. The chain links TRBV19 to TRBJ2-1, with D tentatively TRBD1 (6 bases). The ends were cut back, 6 bases at V and 6 bases at J, with 18 bases in the middle. CDR1 is LNHDA, CDR2 SQIVND, per germline (reference sequence). This CDR3 has 15 amino acids.

Only one count was recorded for this clone. The V gene is TRBV13, the J gene TRBJ1-1; weak D call: TRBD1 (6 bases). The length of the CDR3 is 11 residues. Germline V lookup: CDR1 PRHDT, CDR2 FYEKMQ (reference sequence). The V end was cut by 6 bases, the J end by 6 bases, with 8 bases between. The CDR3, as DNA: TGTGCCAGCAGGTCAGGGGCTGAAGCTTTCTTT. This translates into CASRSGAEAFF.

The count of this clone is one. The chain recombines TRBV5-1 with TRBJ2-3, with 10 positions matching TRBD2. The germline gives CDR1 SGHRS, CDR2 YFSETQ. The CDR3 consists of 16 residues. With 2 bases clipped from V and 0 bases from J, the junction kept 3 bases outside the gene matches. Here the CDR3 DNA reads TGCGCCAGCAGCTTCCTAGCGGGAGAAAGCACAGATACGCAGTATTTT. The encoded protein is CASSFLAGESTDTQYF.

Concerning this clone: An end of the junction differs from the germline gene, which may be a read error. The V call is TRBV7-2, the J call TRBJ2-1; TRBD1 is a possible D gene (6 bases). The germline gives CDR1 SGHTA, CDR2 FQGNSA. The CDR3 runs to 12 residues. The CDR3 DNA is TGTGCCAGCAGCGAACAGGGATCTGAGCAGCTCTTC. Translating gives CASSEQGSEQLF.

The gene calls are TRBV28 and TRBJ2-7; 12 bases are a match to TRBD2. The ends lost 4 bases at V and 4 bases at J; junction bases unmatched: 8. Germline CDR1 is MDHEN and CDR2 is SYDVKM. The CDR3 covers 16 residues. In DNA, the CDR3 is TGTGCCAGCAGTTACCATACTAGCGGGAGGCCGTACGAGCAGTACTTC. Protein: CASSYHTSGRPYEQYF.

V usage is TRBV6-2 or TRBV6-3 and J usage is TRBJ2-1; TRBD2 is a possible D gene (5 bases). V was pared by 2 bases and J by 8 bases, with 10 bases between. CDR1 is MNHEY, CDR2 SVGEGT, per germline. The CDR3 consists of 13 residues. DNA of the CDR3: TGTGCCAGCAGTTACGACGCGGGTTATGAGCAGTTCTTC. The encoded protein is CASSYDAGYEQFF.

The chain employs TRBV28 and TRBJ1-5; 8 positions match TRBD1. J was trimmed by 8 bases and V by 4 bases; bases with no gene match: 10. Looked up from germline, CDR1 is MDHEN and CDR2 is SYDVKM. This CDR3 is 15 amino acids long. The CDR3 coding sequence is TGTGCCAGCAGTTCGAGACAGGGGCAGGGGAAGCCCCAGCATTTT. Translating it yields CASSSRQGQGKPQHF.

V and J are TRBV6-2 or TRBV6-3 and TRBJ2-7, with a possible D match to TRBD2 (6 bases). The CDR3 loop spans 16 amino acids. V shed 7 bases and J shed 3 bases, with 22 bases lying between them. Germline V lookup: CDR1 MNHEY, CDR2 SVGEGT. CDR3: CASIPREGTQHYEQYF. As DNA, the CDR3 is TGTGCCAGCATCCCCCGCGAGGGGACTCAACACTACGAGCAGTACTTC.

V usage is TRBV4-1 and J usage is TRBJ2-7; D possibly corresponds to TRBD2 (5 bases). V was trimmed by 1 base and J by 3 bases, leaving 13 bases between them. The CDR3 has 15 residues. Per germline, CDR1 MGHRA and CDR2 YSYEKL. DNA for the CDR3: TGCGCCAGCAGCCAAGGTCTAACGGGAAACTACGAGCAGTACTTC. As protein: CASSQGLTGNYEQYF.

The V and J genes are TRBV6-2 or TRBV6-3 and TRBJ1-2, with 9 bases matching TRBD1. This CDR3 is 16 amino acids long. CDR1 and CDR2 (germline): MNHEY, SVGEGT. V trimming: 5 bases; J trimming: 3 bases; junction bases outside the gene matches: 10. CDR3 in DNA: TGTGCCAGCAGTCACGGGACAGGGAGAGTAGACTATGGCTACACCTTC. Its protein product is CASSHGTGRVDYGYTF.